These T cell receptor beta chains were read from a single sample in a study of control samples from healthy donors and cancer patients. The assay was immunoSEQ multiplex PCR, and TCRdb's table has in-frame clones only and misses some. The sample records about 150,000 clones, more than 85% being singletons. The sample was blood. These receptors were obtained from a man aged 45 to 65 in good health. CDR3s include the opening cysteine and the closing phenylalanine or tryptophan. A D gene is named only where the DNA matches it firmly. Only some rows state a clone size, as once, few, many or a class for expanded clones.

TRBD2	few	TRBV11-2	TRBJ2-3	TGTGCCAGCGGAGGACTAGCGGACAGCACAGATACGCAGTATTTT	CASGGLADSTDTQYF
-	-	TRBV2	TRBJ1-5	TGTGCCAGCAGCCGGGACCCCTGGAATCAGCCCCAGCATTTT	CASSRDPWNQPQHF
-	-	TRBV3-1/TRBV3-2	TRBJ1-1	TGTGCCAGCAGCCTACAAGGGACTGCTTTCTTT	CASSLQGTAFF
-	-	TRBV9	TRBJ1-2	TGTGCCAGCAGCGTACAGGGGAACTATGGCTACACCTTC	CASSVQGNYGYTF
-	-	TRBV19	TRBJ2-1	TGTGCCAGTAGTATAGCGGGAGCTGGTGAGCAGTTCTTC	CASSIAGAGEQFF
TRBD2	once	TRBV7-3	TRBJ2-3	TGTGCCAGCAGCTCGACTAGCGGGACGGGGGTTACGCAGTATTTT	CASSSTSGTGVTQYF
-	once	TRBV6-5	TRBJ1-2	TGTGCCAGCAGTTACTCGGGGGGCTCTGGCTACACCTTC	CASSYSGGSGYTF
-	-	TRBV28	TRBJ1-3	TGTGCCAGCAGTTTGAGCAGGGCTGGAAACACCATATATTTT	CASSLSRAGNTIYF
-	-	TRBV21-1	TRBJ2-2	TGTGCCAGCAGCAAAAATTTACTAGGCAGGTCGGGCACCGGGGAGCTGTTTTTT	CASSKNLLGRSGTGELFF
-	-	TRBV4-1	TRBJ1-1	TGCGCCAGCAGCCAAGAGGACACCGGGAGCACTGAAGCTTTCTTT	CASSQEDTGSTEAFF
TRBD2	-	TRBV9	TRBJ2-1	TGTGCCAGCAGCGTAGGCAGCGGGAGGACGGATGAGCAGTTCTTC	CASSVGSGRTDEQFF
-	-	TRBV5-6	TRBJ1-2	TGTGCCAGCAGCCAAAGACTATATGGCTACACCTTC	CASSQRLYGYTF
TRBD1	-	TRBV5-4	TRBJ2-1	TGTGCCAGCAGCCAACGGACAGGGTCGAATGAGCAGTTCTTC	CASSQRTGSNEQFF
-	-	TRBV5-4	TRBJ2-3	TGTGCCAGCAGCTTGACAGGGACAGATACGCAGTATTTT	CASSLTGTDTQYF
-	-	TRBV19	TRBJ1-3	TGTGCCAGTAGTCAAGACAGGATCCCTGGAAACACCATATATTTT	CASSQDRIPGNTIYF
-	-	TRBV28	TRBJ1-4	TGTGCCAGCAGTTTATGGGGGGGTGGTGAAAAACTGTTTTTT	CASSLWGGGEKLFF
TRBD1	-	TRBV3-1/TRBV3-2	TRBJ1-1	TGTGCCAGCAGCCAATCAGGGGGCTTAACTGAAGCTTTCTTT	CASSQSGGLTEAFF
TRBD1	-	TRBV5-6	TRBJ2-5	TGTGCCAGCAGCTTCTACAGGGGCGACACGTACTTC	CASSFYRGDTYF
-	-	TRBV18	TRBJ2-7	TGTGCCAGCTCCCTAAGTGGGGGGTACGAGCAGTACTTC	CASSLSGGYEQYF
-	-	TRBV29-1	TRBJ2-3	TGCAGCGTCCTGTTGGGCTCTAGCACAGATACGCAGTATTTT	CSVLLGSSTDTQYF
-	-	TRBV25-1	TRBJ1-1	TGTGCCAGCAAAGGAGGGGGGGGGACTGAAGCTTTCTTT	CASKGGGGTEAFF
-	-	TRBV5-1	TRBJ2-3	TGCGCCAGCAGCTTGGGTGTGGCTTCTGGCACAGATACGCAGTATTTT	CASSLGVASGTDTQYF
-	-	TRBV6-2/TRBV6-3	TRBJ2-4	TGTGCCAGCAGTTACTCCTGGATTCAGTACTTC	CASSYSWIQYF
TRBD2	-	TRBV6-6	TRBJ2-7	TGTGCCAGCAGCTCAATAGCGGGAGGGGAGCAGTACTTC	CASSSIAGGEQYF
-	-	TRBV5-5	TRBJ1-1	TGTGCCAGCAGCTTGAGTCGCACGTTTCACACTGAAGCTTTCTTT	CASSLSRTFHTEAFF
TRBD1	-	TRBV11-3	TRBJ2-2	TGTGCCAGCAGCTTAGAGACAGGGGGCACCGGGGAGCTGTTTTTT	CASSLETGGTGELFF
TRBD1	-	TRBV27	TRBJ2-6	TGTGCCAGCAGCTCCCCGGGACAGGTGATCTCTGGGGCCAACGTCCTGACTTTC	CASSSPGQVISGANVLTF
-	-	TRBV5-5	TRBJ2-7	TGTGCCAGCAGCTTGGGTGGGGGTACAACCTACGAGCAGTACTTC	CASSLGGGTTYEQYF
-	-	TRBV5-1	TRBJ1-5	TGCGCCAGCAGCAACCGCCCGGGGTCCGGTCAGCCCCAGCATTTT	CASSNRPGSGQPQHF
TRBD1	-	TRBV20-1	TRBJ2-1	TGCAGTGCCTCAGGGGGCAATGAGCAGTTCTTC	CSASGGNEQFF
-	-	TRBV6-5	TRBJ1-2	TGTGCCAGCAGGAGAGAGTATGGCTACACCTTC	CASRREYGYTF
TRBD1	-	TRBV5-1	TRBJ2-2	TGCGCCAGCAGCTTGGAACAGGGGGCCGGGGAGCTGTTTTTT	CASSLEQGAGELFF
TRBD1	-	TRBV20-1	TRBJ2-7	TGCAGTGCTAGTAAAGGGGGCCTCTGGAGTTCCTACGAGCAGTACTTC	CSASKGGLWSSYEQYF
-	-	TRBV9	TRBJ2-3	TGTGCCAGCAGCGTACAGACCGGGACTAGCACAGATACGCAGTATTTT	CASSVQTGTSTDTQYF
-	-	TRBV5-4	TRBJ2-5	TGTGCCAGCAGCCCGCGGGACGGGACCCAGTACTTC	CASSPRDGTQYF
-	-	TRBV12-3/TRBV12-4	TRBJ2-7	TGTGCCAGCAGGCGGGATGCCTACGAGCAGTACTTC	CASRRDAYEQYF
TRBD1	-	TRBV7-9	TRBJ1-5	TGTGCCAGCAGCTGGACAGGGGATCAGCCCCAGCATTTT	CASSWTGDQPQHF
-	-	TRBV28	TRBJ1-5	TGTGCCAGCAGTTCTCGACAGAGCAATCAGCCCCAGCATTTT	CASSSRQSNQPQHF
-	-	TRBV6-5	TRBJ2-2	TGTGCCAGCGGGTCAGCGAACACCGGGGAGCTGTTTTTT	CASGSANTGELFF
TRBD1	-	TRBV7-9	TRBJ1-2	TGTGCCAGCAGCTTAGTCAAAAGGACAGGGAAAGGCTACACCTTC	CASSLVKRTGKGYTF
-	-	TRBV5-1	TRBJ1-3	TGCGCCAGCAGCTTGGGGGACGGCTCTGGAAACACCATATATTTT	CASSLGDGSGNTIYF
TRBD1	once	TRBV12-3/TRBV12-4	TRBJ1-2	TGTGCCAGCAGGCCGACAGGGGACTATGGCTACACCTTC	CASRPTGDYGYTF
TRBD2	-	TRBV7-2	TRBJ2-2	TGTGCCAGCAGCTTACGACTAGCGGGATTCGGGGAGCTGTTTTTT	CASSLRLAGFGELFF
TRBD1	-	TRBV6-6	TRBJ1-1	TGTGCCACCATAATACGGGGGACAGGGGGCACTGAAGCTTTCTTT	CATIIRGTGGTEAFF
TRBD2	-	TRBV7-2	TRBJ2-7	TGTGCCAGCAGCTCGCCTAGCGGGAGCCCCTACGAGCAGTACTTC	CASSSPSGSPYEQYF